The 28 T cell receptor beta chains presented below share a single source sample, sequenced in a study of identical twins' blood T cells. TCRdb itself ran the 5' RACE reads through MiXCR, one entry per CDR3 protein. The data show 350,000 to 400,000 distinct CDR3 sequences, under 30% seen once. Sequencing was performed on PBMCs. The receptors originated from a woman aged 18 to 55 in good health.

As for this clonotype: The germline gene is not matched at one end of the junction; a read error may be the cause. The chain recombines TRBV28 with TRBJ2-3; D gene unclear. Per germline, CDR1 MDHEN and CDR2 SYDVKM. This CDR3 contains 13 residues. The CDR3 DNA is TGTACCAGCAGTCCCGCTAGCACAGATACGCAGTATTTT. This translates into CTSSPASTDTQYF.

This clonotype turned up a few times. V gene TRBV14 combines with J gene TRBJ2-2; the D is unclear. With 1 base removed from V and 10 bases from J, the gap between germline ends came to 4 bases. CDR3 length: 11 amino acids. The germline V gene has CDR1 SGHDN and CDR2 FVKESK. In DNA form, the CDR3 reads TGTGCCAGCAGCCAAGTCGAGGAGCTGTTTTTT. Its translation is CASSQVEELFF.

This clonotype has just a few counts. The CDR3 loop is CSVDLGGYGYTF. CDR3 DNA: TGCAGCGTTGATCTCGGGGGGTATGGCTACACCTTC. V and J are TRBV29-1 and TRBJ1-2; D is possibly TRBD1 (5 bases). Per the germline V gene, CDR1 is SQVTM and CDR2 is ANQGSEA. Between the trimmed V and J ends, which lost 3 bases and 5 bases, there was a span of 10 bases. The CDR3 extends over 12 amino acids.

The chain employs TRBV6-5 and TRBJ1-2; D not certain. Germline CDR1 is MNHEY and CDR2 is SVGAGI. The CDR3 runs 16 residues. V was cut by 7 bases and J by 8 bases, with 26 bases left in between. This CDR3 is CASIHRLRLEAVGYTF. Written as DNA, the CDR3 is TGTGCCAGCATCCATCGCCTTCGACTCGAAGCGGTGGGCTACACCTTC.

About this clonotype: The junction shows a germline mismatch at one end, possibly a read error. The V call is TRBV14, the J call TRBJ1-3, with D unresolved. The CDR3 is 17 amino acids. Germline-derived CDR1 and CDR2 are SGHDN and FVKESK. Here the CDR3 reads CTSSEGRRVYSGNTIYF. CDR3 in DNA: TGTACCAGCAGCGAAGGGCGACGGGTTTACTCTGGAAACACCATATATTTT.

In its sample, this clonotype was seen a few times. V and J are TRBV11-2 and TRBJ2-5; D remains unclear. V was cut by 2 bases and J by 3 bases, with 22 bases left in between. The CDR3 sequence is 18 residues long. Germline lookup yields CDR1 SGHAT and CDR2 FQNNGV. CDR3 DNA sequence: TGTGCCAGCAGCTTAAGCTCCTTTGGCTACGGTACCGAAGAGACCCAGTACTTC. Amino acids: CASSLSSFGYGTEETQYF.

The rearrangement links TRBV6-6 to TRBJ2-5; TRBD2 might be the D (7 bases). CDR3 length: 13 amino acids. The V gene lost 2 bases and the J gene lost 5 bases, with 9 bases spanning the gap. Germline V gene lookup returns CDR1 MNHNY and CDR2 SVGAGI (reference sequence). The CDR3 coding sequence is TGTGCCAGCAGTTACGAGGGGGGGGAGACCCAGTACTTC. Translated: CASSYEGGETQYF.

V usage is TRBV7-9 and J usage is TRBJ1-1, with a possible D match to TRBD1 (6 bases). Germline CDR1 and CDR2: SEHNR and FQNEAQ (reference sequence). The CDR3 spans 13 residues. The V end was cut by 10 bases, the J end by 4 bases, with 16 bases between. The CDR3 here is CATLRGTCTEAFF. CDR3 in DNA: TGTGCCACCCTAAGGGGGACCTGCACTGAAGCTTTCTTT.

CDR3 sequence reads: CASSLARGVGADTQYF. Written as DNA, the CDR3 is TGTGCCAGCAGCTTGGCTAGAGGGGTTGGCGCAGATACGCAGTATTTT. J is TRBJ2-3 and V is TRBV5-6; D possibly uses TRBD1 or TRBD2 (5 bases each). Germline V gene lookup returns CDR1 SGHDT and CDR2 YYEEEE. This CDR3 is built from 16 residues. The V and J ends lost 0 bases and 4 bases respectively, with 15 bases between them.

The chain combines TRBV7-8 with TRBJ1-4; 8 bases map to TRBD1. V trimming: 5 bases; J trimming: 5 bases; junction bases outside the gene matches: 7. The CDR3 loop spans 15 amino acids. The germline gives CDR1 SGHVS, CDR2 FQNEAQ. The CDR3 protein is CASSAMTGVNEKLFF. DNA of the CDR3: TGTGCCAGCAGCGCGATGACAGGGGTCAATGAAAAACTGTTTTTT.

The chain has TRBV5-5 and TRBJ1-1; 8 nucleotides line up with TRBD1. There are 14 residues in the CDR3. Per the germline V gene, CDR1 is SGHKS and CDR2 is YYEKEE (reference sequence). V gave up 2 bases and J gave up 7 bases; unmatched junction bases: 7. The CDR3 DNA is TGTGCCAGCAGCTTCCAGGGGGCTAGGGATGAAGCTTTCTTT. Protein product: CASSFQGARDEAFF. Full variable domain (missing parts from reference TRBV5-5 and TRBJ1-1): DAGVTQSPTHLIKTRGQQVTLRCSPISGHKSVSWYQQVLGQGPQFIFQYYEKEERGRGNFPDRFSARQFPNYSSELNVNALLLGDSALYLCASSFQGARDEAFFGQGTRLTVV.

The J gene is TRBJ1-2, the V gene TRBV6-2 or TRBV6-3; TRBD1 is a possible D gene (6 bases). The CDR3 runs 13 residues. V shed 7 bases and J shed 4 bases, with 13 bases lying between them. Germline V gives CDR1 MNHEY, CDR2 SVGEGT. The CDR3 sequence is CASIYGQLYGYTF. CDR3 coding DNA: TGTGCCAGCATCTACGGACAGCTCTATGGCTACACCTTC.

This clonotype has just a few counts. The chain joins TRBV29-1 to TRBJ1-1, with 9 nucleotides matching TRBD1. Trimming at V came to 5 bases and at J to 4 bases, leaving 2 bases not matched to a gene. CDR3 length: 12 amino acids. Germline lookup yields CDR1 SQVTM and CDR2 ANQGSEA. This CDR3 is CSVYRGRTEAFF. Here the CDR3 DNA reads TGCAGCGTTTACAGGGGGCGCACTGAAGCTTTCTTT.

This clonotype was seen a few times. The rearrangement joins TRBV6-5 to TRBJ1-1, with D perhaps TRBD1 (5 bases). The CDR3 is made up of 13 amino acids. Trimming took 7 bases from V and 8 from J, leaving 17 bases between them. CDR1 and CDR2 (germline): MNHEY, SVGAGI. The CDR3 DNA follows: TGTGCCAGCAAAACCGCAGGGTTGGCCGAAGCTTTCTTT. It is translated as CASKTAGLAEAFF.

The chain links TRBV5-1 to TRBJ2-1, with TRBD2 matching over 12 bases. This CDR3 is built from 15 residues. V trimming: 3 bases; J trimming: 8 bases; junction bases outside the gene matches: 6. The germline V gene encodes CDR1 SGHRS and CDR2 YFSETQ. The CDR3: CASSWRGLAGYEQFF. For the CDR3, the DNA is TGCGCCAGCAGCTGGCGGGGACTAGCGGGTTATGAGCAGTTCTTC.

Regarding this clonotype: This may stem from a read error, because a much larger clone lies one nucleotide away. The chain recombines TRBV2 with TRBJ1-2; no definite D call. Germline CDR1 and CDR2: SNHLY and FYNNEI. The CDR3 is 13 residues long. CDR3 DNA: TGTACCAGCAGTGTATCCAGATTCTATGGCTACACCTTC. It is translated as CTSSVSRFYGYTF.

This clonotype was picked up a small number of times. The chain uses TRBV2 and TRBJ1-6; D might be TRBD1 (5 bases). Per the germline V gene, CDR1 is SNHLY and CDR2 is FYNNEI. The CDR3 is 12 residues long. V dropped 8 bases and J dropped 14 bases, with 16 bases sitting between them. CDR3 coding DNA: TGTGCCAGCGGGGCCGAGTTTCGGTCCCTCCACTTT. Its translation: CASGAEFRSLHF.

This clonotype was detected only a few times. The rearrangement links TRBV9 to TRBJ2-7; TRBD2 matches at 11 bases. Germline CDR1 is SGDLS and CDR2 is YYNGEE. With 1 base clipped from V and 5 bases from J, the junction kept 2 bases outside the gene matches. This CDR3 is 14 amino acids long. The CDR3: CASSVTSGSHEQYF. CDR3 DNA sequence: TGTGCCAGCAGCGTAACTAGCGGGAGCCACGAGCAGTACTTC.

This clonotype was seen a few times. V and J are TRBV11-3 and TRBJ1-5; D not resolved. The CDR3 consists of 14 residues. V was shortened by 3 bases and J by 4 bases, with 10 bases between the two germline ends. Germline CDR1 is SGHNT and CDR2 is YENEEA. This CDR3 reads CASSFWQANQPQHF. The CDR3 DNA follows: TGTGCCAGCAGCTTTTGGCAGGCTAATCAGCCCCAGCATTTT.

This clonotype has more than one count but fewer than ten. This rearrangement joins TRBV20-1 to TRBJ2-1, with 9 nucleotides matching TRBD1. CDR1 is DFQATT and CDR2 is SNEGSKA in the germline V gene (reference sequence). CDR3 length: 14 residues. J was trimmed by 9 bases and V by 4 bases; bases with no gene match: 10. CDR3 region: CSAKTGGVRTEQFF. The CDR3 coding sequence is TGCAGTGCTAAAACAGGGGGCGTAAGGACTGAGCAGTTCTTC.

This chain uses TRBV27 with TRBJ2-1; 8 nucleotides align to TRBD2. The CDR3 runs 16 residues. CDR1 and CDR2 from the germline V gene are MNHEY and SMNVEV (reference sequence). J gave up 7 bases and V 0 bases, and 8 bases lay outside the gene matches. The CDR3: CASSLSVPGLGNEQFF. The CDR3 nucleotides are TGTGCCAGCAGTTTATCGGTGCCGGGACTAGGTAATGAGCAGTTCTTC.

Turning to this clonotype: One junction end disagrees with the germline gene, perhaps due to a read error. The chain links TRBV12-3 or TRBV12-4 to TRBJ2-2; 7 bases agree with TRBD1. CDR3 size: 16 residues. As DNA, the CDR3 is TGTGCCAGCAGTTCCCGGACAGGAGTAATGGCCGGGGATCTGTTTTTT. It yields the protein CASSSRTGVMAGDLFF.

The chain employs TRBV19 and TRBJ2-1, with 12 bases that match TRBD2. Looked up from germline, CDR1 is LNHDA and CDR2 is SQIVND (reference sequence). The CDR3 runs to 13 residues. V gave up 7 bases and J gave up 8 bases; unmatched junction bases: 3. CDR3 nucleotide sequence: TGTGCCAGTACGACTAGCGGGAGACATGAGCAGTTCTTC. This codes for CASTTSGRHEQFF.

The rearrangement uses TRBV18 and TRBJ2-5, with D possibly being TRBD1 (5 bases). Germline loops: CDR1 KGHSH, CDR2 LQKENI. The CDR3 runs to 14 residues. V was shortened by 1 base and J by 2 bases, with 8 bases between the two germline ends. DNA of the CDR3: TGTGCCAGCTCACCACAGACAGTACAAGAGACCCAGTACTTC. Its translation: CASSPQTVQETQYF.

The rearrangement links TRBV19 to TRBJ2-3; 13 bases are shared with TRBD2. Germline V gene data show CDR1 as LNHDA and CDR2 as SQIVND (reference sequence). The CDR3 consists of 17 residues. V dropped 6 bases and J dropped 1; count of bases not matched to a gene: 7. The CDR3 nucleotides are TGTGCCAGTAGCCCTAGGACTAGCGGGGGACGCACAGATACGCAGTATTTT. Translation gives CASSPRTSGGRTDTQYF.

Remarks on this clonotype: Germline and junction disagree at one end, which may indicate a read error. J is TRBJ1-1 and V is TRBV6-5; 11 positions agree with TRBD1. Germline V gene lookup returns CDR1 MNHEY and CDR2 SVGAGI. The CDR3 spans 15 residues. For the CDR3, the DNA is TGTGCCAGCAGTTACTCGGGACAGGGGGACACTGAAGTTTTCTTT. Translated, it gives CASSYSGQGDTEVFF.

A remark on this clonotype: A much larger clonotype is one base distant, so this may be a read error. This chain links TRBV4-2 with TRBJ1-5; D gene unclear. This CDR3 has 16 amino acids. The germline V gene encodes CDR1 LGHNA and CDR2 YNFKEQ. This CDR3 reads CVSSQVKDRIDQPQHF. The CDR3 DNA reads TGTGTCAGCAGCCAAGTCAAAGACCGTATAGATCAGCCCCAGCATTTT.

This clonotype was observed a few times. The chain employs TRBV4-1 and TRBJ1-6; D may be TRBD1 (5 bases). CDR1 and CDR2 from the germline V gene are MGHRA and YSYEKL. Trimming removed 6 bases at V and 2 bases at J, with 23 bases between. The CDR3 length is 19 residues. The CDR3 spells CASSLTGFGAGAYNSPLHF. DNA of the CDR3: TGCGCCAGCAGTCTCACGGGATTCGGGGCGGGGGCCTATAATTCACCCCTCCACTTT.